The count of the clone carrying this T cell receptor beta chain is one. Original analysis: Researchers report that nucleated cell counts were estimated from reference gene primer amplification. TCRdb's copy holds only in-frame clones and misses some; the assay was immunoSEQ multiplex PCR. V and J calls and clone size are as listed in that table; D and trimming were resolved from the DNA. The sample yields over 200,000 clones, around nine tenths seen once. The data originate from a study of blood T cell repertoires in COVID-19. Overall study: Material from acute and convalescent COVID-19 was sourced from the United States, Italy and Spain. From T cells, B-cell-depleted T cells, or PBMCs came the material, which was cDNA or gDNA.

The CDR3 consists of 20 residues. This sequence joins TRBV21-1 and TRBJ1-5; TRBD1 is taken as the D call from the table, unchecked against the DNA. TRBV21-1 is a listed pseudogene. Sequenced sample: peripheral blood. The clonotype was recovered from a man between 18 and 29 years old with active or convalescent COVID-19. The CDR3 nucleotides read TGTGCCAGCAGCTTCCCGGGACCGGACAGTATTCGACCCGTGAATCAGCCCCAGCATTTT. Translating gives CASSFPGPDSIRPVNQPQHF.